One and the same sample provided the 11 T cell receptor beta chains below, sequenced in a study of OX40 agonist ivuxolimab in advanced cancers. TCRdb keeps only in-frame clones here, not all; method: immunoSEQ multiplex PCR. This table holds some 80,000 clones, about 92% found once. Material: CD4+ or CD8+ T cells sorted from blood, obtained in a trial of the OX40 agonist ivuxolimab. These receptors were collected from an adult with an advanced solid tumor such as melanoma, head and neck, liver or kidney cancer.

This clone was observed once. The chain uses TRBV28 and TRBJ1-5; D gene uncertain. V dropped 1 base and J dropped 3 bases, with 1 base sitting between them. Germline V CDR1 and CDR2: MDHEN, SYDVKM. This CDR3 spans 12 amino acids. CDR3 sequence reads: CASSLFNQPQHF. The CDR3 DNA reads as TGTGCCAGCAGTTTATTCAATCAGCCCCAGCATTTT.

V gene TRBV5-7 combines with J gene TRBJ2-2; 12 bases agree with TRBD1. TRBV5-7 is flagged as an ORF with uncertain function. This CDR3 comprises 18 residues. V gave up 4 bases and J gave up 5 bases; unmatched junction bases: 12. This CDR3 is CASSPGTGGAGWTGELFF. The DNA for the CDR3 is TGTGCCAGCAGCCCCGGGACAGGGGGCGCGGGGTGGACCGGGGAGCTGTTTTTT.

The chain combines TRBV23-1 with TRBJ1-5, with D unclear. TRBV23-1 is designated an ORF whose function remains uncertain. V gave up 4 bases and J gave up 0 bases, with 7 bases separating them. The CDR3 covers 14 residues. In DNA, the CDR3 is TGCGCCAGCAGTCCTGACCGTAGCAATCAGCCCCAGCATTTT. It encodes CASSPDRSNQPQHF.

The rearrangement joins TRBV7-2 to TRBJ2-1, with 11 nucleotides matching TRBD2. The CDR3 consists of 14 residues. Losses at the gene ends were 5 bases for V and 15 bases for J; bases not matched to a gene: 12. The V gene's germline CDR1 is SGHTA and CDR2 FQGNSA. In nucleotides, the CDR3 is TGTGCCAGCAGCCCGGGACTAGCGGAGACCTCCCGGTTCTTC. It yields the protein CASSPGLAETSRFF.

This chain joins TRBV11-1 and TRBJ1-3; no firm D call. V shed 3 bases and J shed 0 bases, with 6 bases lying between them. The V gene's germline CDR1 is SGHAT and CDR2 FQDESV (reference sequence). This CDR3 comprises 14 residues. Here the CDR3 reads CASSLTDSGNTIYF. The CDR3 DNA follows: TGTGCCAGCAGCTTGACCGACTCTGGAAACACCATATATTTT.

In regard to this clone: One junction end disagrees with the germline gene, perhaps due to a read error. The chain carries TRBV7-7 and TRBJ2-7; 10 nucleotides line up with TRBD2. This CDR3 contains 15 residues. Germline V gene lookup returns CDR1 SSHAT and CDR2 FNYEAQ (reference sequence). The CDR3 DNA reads TGTGCTAGCAGCTCCGGACTAGCGGAGACCTACGAGCAGTACTTC. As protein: CASSSGLAETYEQYF.

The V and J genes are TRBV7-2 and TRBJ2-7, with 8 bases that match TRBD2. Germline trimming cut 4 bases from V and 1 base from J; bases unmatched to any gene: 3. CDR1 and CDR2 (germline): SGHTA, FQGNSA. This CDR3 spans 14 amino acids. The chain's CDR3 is CASSYSGISYEQYF. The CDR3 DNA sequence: TGTGCCAGCAGCTATAGCGGGATTTCCTACGAGCAGTACTTC.

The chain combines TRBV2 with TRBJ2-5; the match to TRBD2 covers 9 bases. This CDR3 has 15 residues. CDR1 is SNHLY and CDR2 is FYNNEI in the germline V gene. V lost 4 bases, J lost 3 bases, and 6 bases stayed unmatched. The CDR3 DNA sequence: TGTGCCAGCAGTGGGGGGGCTAGCGGGAAAGAGACCCAGTACTTC. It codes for CASSGGASGKETQYF. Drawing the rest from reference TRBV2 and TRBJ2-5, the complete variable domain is EPEVTQTPSHQVTQMGQEVILRCVPISNHLYFYWYRQILGQKVEFLVSFYNNEISEKSEIFDDQFSVERPDGSNFTLKIRSTKLEDSAMYFCASSGGASGKETQYFGPGTRLLVL.

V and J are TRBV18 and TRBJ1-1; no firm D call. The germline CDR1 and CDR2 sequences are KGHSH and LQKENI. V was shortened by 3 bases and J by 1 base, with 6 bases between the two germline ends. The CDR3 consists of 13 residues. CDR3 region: CASSPGGNTEAFF. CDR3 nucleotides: TGTGCCAGCTCACCGGGTGGGAACACTGAAGCTTTCTTT.

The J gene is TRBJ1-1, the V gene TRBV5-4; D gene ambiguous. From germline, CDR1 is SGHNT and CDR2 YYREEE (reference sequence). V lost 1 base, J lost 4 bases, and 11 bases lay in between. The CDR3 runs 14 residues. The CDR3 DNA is TGTGCCAGCAGCTTGCGGCTGGGTGGCACTGAAGCTTTCTTT. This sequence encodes CASSLRLGGTEAFF.

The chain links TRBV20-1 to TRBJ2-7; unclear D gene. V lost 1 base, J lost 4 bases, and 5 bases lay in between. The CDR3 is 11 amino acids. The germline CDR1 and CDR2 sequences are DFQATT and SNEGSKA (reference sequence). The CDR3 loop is CSARVRYEQYF. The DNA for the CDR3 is TGCAGTGCTAGAGTCAGGTACGAGCAGTACTTC.